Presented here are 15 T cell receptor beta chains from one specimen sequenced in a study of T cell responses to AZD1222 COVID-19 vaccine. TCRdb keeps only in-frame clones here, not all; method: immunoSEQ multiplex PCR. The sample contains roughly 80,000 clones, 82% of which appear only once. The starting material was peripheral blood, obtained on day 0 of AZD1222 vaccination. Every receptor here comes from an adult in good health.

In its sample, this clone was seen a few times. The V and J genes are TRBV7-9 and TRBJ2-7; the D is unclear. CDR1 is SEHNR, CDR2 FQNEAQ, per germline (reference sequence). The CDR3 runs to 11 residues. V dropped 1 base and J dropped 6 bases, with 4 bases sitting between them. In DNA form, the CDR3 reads TGTGCCAGCAGCTTAGGTCTCGAGCAGTACTTC. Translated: CASSLGLEQYF.

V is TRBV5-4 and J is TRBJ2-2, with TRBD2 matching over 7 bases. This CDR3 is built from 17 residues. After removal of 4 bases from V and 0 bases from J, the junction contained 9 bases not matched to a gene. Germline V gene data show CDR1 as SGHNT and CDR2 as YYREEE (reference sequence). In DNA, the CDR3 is TGTGCCAGCAGCAAACGGGGAGGGCCAGCGAACACCGGGGAGCTGTTTTTT. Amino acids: CASSKRGGPANTGELFF.

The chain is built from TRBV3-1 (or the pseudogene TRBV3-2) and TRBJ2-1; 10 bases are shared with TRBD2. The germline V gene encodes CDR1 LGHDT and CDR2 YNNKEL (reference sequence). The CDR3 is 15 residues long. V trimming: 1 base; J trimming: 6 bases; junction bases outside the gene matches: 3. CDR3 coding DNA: TGTGCCAGCAGCCAAGGACTAGCGGGCCTCAATGAGCAGTTCTTC. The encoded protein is CASSQGLAGLNEQFF.

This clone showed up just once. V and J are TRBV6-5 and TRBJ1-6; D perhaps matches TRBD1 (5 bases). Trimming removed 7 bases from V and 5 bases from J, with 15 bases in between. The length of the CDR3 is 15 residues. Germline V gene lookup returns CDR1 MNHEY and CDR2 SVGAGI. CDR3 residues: CASKISGLDNSPLHF. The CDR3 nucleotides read TGTGCCAGCAAGATCTCAGGGCTAGATAATTCACCCCTCCACTTT.

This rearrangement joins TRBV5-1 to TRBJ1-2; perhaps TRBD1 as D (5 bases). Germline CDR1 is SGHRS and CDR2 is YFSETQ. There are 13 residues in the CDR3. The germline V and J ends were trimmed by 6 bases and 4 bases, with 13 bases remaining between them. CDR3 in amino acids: CASTEPGTYGYTF. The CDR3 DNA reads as TGCGCCAGCACCGAGCCGGGGACCTATGGCTACACCTTC.

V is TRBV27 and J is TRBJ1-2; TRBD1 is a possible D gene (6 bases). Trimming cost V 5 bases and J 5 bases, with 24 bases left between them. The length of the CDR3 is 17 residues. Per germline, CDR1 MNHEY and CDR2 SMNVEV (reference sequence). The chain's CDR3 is CASSPLMGGGGGYGYTF. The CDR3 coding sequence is TGTGCCAGCAGTCCCTTAATGGGGGGGGGCGGAGGGTATGGCTACACCTTC.

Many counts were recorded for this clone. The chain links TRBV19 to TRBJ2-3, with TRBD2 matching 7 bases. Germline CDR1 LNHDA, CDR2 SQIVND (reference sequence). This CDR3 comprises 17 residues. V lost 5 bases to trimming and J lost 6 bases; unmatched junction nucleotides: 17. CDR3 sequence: CASSLTNLGGVGDTQYF. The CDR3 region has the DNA TGTGCCAGTAGTCTCACAAACCTGGGAGGGGTTGGGGATACGCAGTATTTT.

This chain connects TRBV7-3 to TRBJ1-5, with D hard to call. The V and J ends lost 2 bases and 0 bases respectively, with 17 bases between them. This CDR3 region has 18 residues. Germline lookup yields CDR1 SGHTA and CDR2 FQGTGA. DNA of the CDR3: TGTGCCAGCAGCTTACCCAAGGGAGGGTTTTATAGCAATCAGCCCCAGCATTTT. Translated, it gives CASSLPKGGFYSNQPQHF.

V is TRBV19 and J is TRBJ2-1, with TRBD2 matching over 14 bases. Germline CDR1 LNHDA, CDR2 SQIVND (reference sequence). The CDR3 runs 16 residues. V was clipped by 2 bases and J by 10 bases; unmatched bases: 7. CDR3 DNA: TGTGCCAGTAGTATAACCGGGACTAGCGGGAGACGGGAGCAGTTCTTC. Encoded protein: CASSITGTSGRREQFF.

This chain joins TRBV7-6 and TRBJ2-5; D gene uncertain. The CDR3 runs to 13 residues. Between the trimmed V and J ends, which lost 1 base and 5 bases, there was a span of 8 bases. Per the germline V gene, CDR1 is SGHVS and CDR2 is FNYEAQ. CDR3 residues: CASSLVVLETQYF. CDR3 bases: TGTGCCAGCAGCTTAGTGGTCCTGGAGACCCAGTACTTC.

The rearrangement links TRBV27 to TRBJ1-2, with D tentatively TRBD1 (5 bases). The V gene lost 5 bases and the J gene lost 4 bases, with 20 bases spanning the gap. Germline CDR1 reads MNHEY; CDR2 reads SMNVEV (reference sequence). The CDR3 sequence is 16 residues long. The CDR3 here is CASSPPSAAGIYGYTF. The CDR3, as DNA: TGTGCCAGCAGTCCCCCCAGTGCCGCAGGGATCTATGGCTACACCTTC.

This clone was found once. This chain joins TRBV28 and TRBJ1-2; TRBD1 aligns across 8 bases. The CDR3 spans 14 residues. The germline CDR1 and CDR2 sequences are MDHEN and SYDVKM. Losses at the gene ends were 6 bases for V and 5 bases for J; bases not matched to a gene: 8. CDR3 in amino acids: CASRLPGQAYGYTF. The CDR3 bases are TGTGCCAGCAGATTACCGGGACAGGCTTATGGCTACACCTTC.

The CDR3, as DNA: TGTGCCAGCAGCTTATGGGGTGATACGCAGTATTTT. Residues: CASSLWGDTQYF. The genes are TRBV7-8 and TRBJ2-3, with no clear D. V lost 2 bases to trimming and J lost 6 bases, with 6 bases between them. CDR3 size: 12 residues. Germline V lookup: CDR1 SGHVS, CDR2 FQNEAQ.

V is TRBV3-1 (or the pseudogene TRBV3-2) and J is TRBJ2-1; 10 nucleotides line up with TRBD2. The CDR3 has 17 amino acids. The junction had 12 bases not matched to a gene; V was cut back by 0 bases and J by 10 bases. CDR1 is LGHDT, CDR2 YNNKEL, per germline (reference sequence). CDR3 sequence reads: CASSQDEWLAGVGEQFF. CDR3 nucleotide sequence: TGTGCCAGCAGCCAAGATGAGTGGCTAGCGGGAGTTGGGGAGCAGTTCTTC.

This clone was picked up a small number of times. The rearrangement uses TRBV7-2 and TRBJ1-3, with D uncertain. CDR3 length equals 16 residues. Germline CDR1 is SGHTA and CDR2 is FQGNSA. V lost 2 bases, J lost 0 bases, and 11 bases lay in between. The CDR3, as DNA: TGTGCCAGCAGCTTATTAGGCAGCCCCTCTGGAAACACCATATATTTT. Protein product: CASSLLGSPSGNTIYF. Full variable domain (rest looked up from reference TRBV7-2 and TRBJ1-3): GAGVSQSPSNKVTEKGKDVELRCDPISGHTALYWYRQSLGQGLEFLIYFQGNSAPDKSGLPSDRFSAERTGGSVSTLTIQRTQQEDSAVYLCASSLLGSPSGNTIYFGEGSWLTVV.